These 4 T cell receptor beta chains share one sample of origin, sequenced in a study of graft-versus-host responses after intestinal transplantation (dated by TCRdb to the early 2020s). Their cognate antigens are unknown. The intended sense of this specimen's time point label: cells obtained before transplantation from donor or recipient. Library method: the immunoSEQ multiplex PCR assay. This is the immuneACCESS table as TCRdb keeps it, with only in-frame sequences that have V and J called. A part of the clones is gone; compared with another copy, unresolved V genes explain less than half, and the rest is unexplained. The sample table records fewer than 150,000 clones; more than 90% of these occur just once. Of the sample, around 0.16% is held by the ten largest clones. Sequenced material: unstimulated CD4+ T cells sorted from spleen or lymph node cells, taken before intestinal transplant. The receptors stem from a human donor who received an intestinal transplant.

This rearrangement joins TRBV18 to TRBJ1-4; TRBD1 might be the D (5 bases). This CDR3 is 15 amino acids long. Trimming pared 4 bases from V and 8 bases from J, leaving 17 bases between. Germline V gene data show CDR1 as KGHSH and CDR2 as LQKENI. CDR3 amino acids: CASSLGTRRREKLFF. The CDR3, as DNA: TGTGCCAGCTCACTGGGGACCCGCCGGAGAGAAAAACTGTTTTTT. Filled out from reference TRBV18 and TRBJ1-4, the complete variable domain reads NAGVMQNPRHLVRRRGQEARLRCSPMKGHSHVYWYRQLPEEGLKFMVYLQKENIIDESGMPKERFSAEFPKEGPSILRIQQVVRGDSAAYFCASSLGTRRREKLFFGSGTQLSVL.

This chain connects TRBV10-1 to TRBJ2-7, with TRBD2 matching 9 bases. The trim removed 0 bases at V and 5 bases at J, leaving 11 bases unmatched. The germline V gene has CDR1 WNHNN and CDR2 SYGVQD (reference sequence). The CDR3 loop spans 17 amino acids. CDR3: CASSESSLAGVGNEQYF. The CDR3 nucleotides are TGCGCCAGCAGTGAGTCCTCCTTAGCGGGGGTAGGTAACGAGCAGTACTTC.

This clone was seen a single time. Lacking the conserved final phenylalanine or tryptophan, this CDR3 likely reflects a read error. The DNA is omitted, as the CDR3 cannot be located on it reliably, and the CDR3 follows TCRdb's listing. The chain recombines TRBV6-1 with TRBJ2-7; the table names TRBD1, a call not compared with the DNA. Germline lookup yields CDR1 MNHNS and CDR2 SASEGT. The CDR3 extends over 13 residues, inclusive of both ends. The CDR3 loop is CASSEESGAAQRL.

The chain joins TRBV10-3 to TRBJ1-1; 7 nucleotides align to TRBD1. The CDR3 is 16 residues long. Germline V gene sequence: CDR1 ENHRY, CDR2 SYGVKD. V lost 2 bases, J lost 8 bases, and 14 bases stayed unmatched. The CDR3 region has the DNA TGTGCCATCAGTGAGGGGACGACAGGGTCCCCCCTCGAAGCTTTCTTT. Protein sequence: CAISEGTTGSPLEAFF.